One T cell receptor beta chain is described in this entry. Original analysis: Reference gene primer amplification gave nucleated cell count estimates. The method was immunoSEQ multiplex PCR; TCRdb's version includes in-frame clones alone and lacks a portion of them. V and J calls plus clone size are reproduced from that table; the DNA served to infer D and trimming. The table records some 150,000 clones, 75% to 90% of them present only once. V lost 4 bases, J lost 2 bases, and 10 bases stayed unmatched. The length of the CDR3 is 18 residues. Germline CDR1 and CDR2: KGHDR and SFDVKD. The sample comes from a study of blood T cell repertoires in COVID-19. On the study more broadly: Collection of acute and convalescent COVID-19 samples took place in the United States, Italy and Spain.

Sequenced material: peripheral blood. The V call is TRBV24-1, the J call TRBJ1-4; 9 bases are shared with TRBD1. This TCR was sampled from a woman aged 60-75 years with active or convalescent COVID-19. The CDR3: CATSEKQGADPTNEKLFF. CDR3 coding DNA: TGTGCCACCAGTGAGAAACAGGGGGCGGACCCCACTAATGAAAAACTGTTTTTT.